This is a list of T cell receptor beta chains from one sample in a study of regulatory T cells in long-lasting Graves disease. In TCRdb, the multiplex PCR reads were re-called with MiXCR into one record per CDR3 protein. The data contain roughly 700,000 distinct CDR3 sequences, about 30% of them singletons. The sample here was peripheral blood mononuclear cells (PBMCs), taken when the disease was refractory, from a patient treated with antithyroid drugs. These receptors were taken from a female donor with Graves disease. Each CDR3 is given with its conserved first and last residue. The D gene is left open where the match is weak. Rows give clone size only sometimes, using once, few, many, or a class for an expanded clone.

clone_size: many
j_call: TRBJ1-2
v_call: TRBV28
d_call: .
cdr3_nt: TGTGCCAGCAGCCGAACGGAGGGCTACACCTTC
cdr3_aa: CASSRTEGYTF

clone_size: few
j_call: TRBJ1-1
v_call: TRBV19
d_call: .
cdr3_nt: TGTGCCAGTAACCCCGTGGTATCTGGCAAGAACACTGAAGCTTTCTTT
cdr3_aa: CASNPVVSGKNTEAFF

clone_size: .
j_call: TRBJ2-2
v_call: TRBV4-1
d_call: .
cdr3_nt: TGCGCCAGCAGCCAATATGCGGAATTCACCGGGGAGCTGTTTTTT
cdr3_aa: CASSQYAEFTGELFF

clone_size: .
j_call: TRBJ2-7
v_call: TRBV5-5
d_call: TRBD2
cdr3_nt: TGTGCCAGCAGCTTTTACCTACGGACTAGCCGGACCTACGAGCAGTACTTC
cdr3_aa: CASSFYLRTSRTYEQYF

clone_size: .
j_call: TRBJ2-7
v_call: TRBV9
d_call: TRBD2
cdr3_nt: TGTGCCAGCAGCGTAGAGCGGGAGGGGTACGAGCAGTACTTC
cdr3_aa: CASSVEREGYEQYF

clone_size: .
j_call: TRBJ1-2
v_call: TRBV28
d_call: TRBD1
cdr3_nt: TGTGCCAGCAGTGAAAATCAGGGGGTTACGTTTTATGGCTACACCTTC
cdr3_aa: CASSENQGVTFYGYTF

clone_size: .
j_call: TRBJ1-5
v_call: TRBV20-1
d_call: .
cdr3_nt: TGCAGTGCTAGAGATCGGGCAGGGGCCCTGGGAAGCAATCAGCCCCAGCATTTT
cdr3_aa: CSARDRAGALGSNQPQHF

clone_size: few
j_call: TRBJ1-2
v_call: TRBV20-1
d_call: .
cdr3_nt: TGCAGTGCTAGTTCGGCAGGAGGCTATGGCTACACCTTC
cdr3_aa: CSASSAGGYGYTF

clone_size: few
j_call: TRBJ1-1
v_call: TRBV18
d_call: .
cdr3_nt: TGTGCCAGCTCACCACCGAACAGGGTTGGCACTGAAGCTTTCTTT
cdr3_aa: CASSPPNRVGTEAFF

clone_size: .
j_call: TRBJ2-7
v_call: TRBV19
d_call: .
cdr3_nt: TGTGCCAGTAGTATAGAACCCGGGGGCGCGGAGCAGTACTTC
cdr3_aa: CASSIEPGGAEQYF

clone_size: few
j_call: TRBJ1-5
v_call: TRBV20-1
d_call: .
cdr3_nt: TGCAGTGCTAGAGGTGGTTGGGGCAATCAGCCCCAGCATTTT
cdr3_aa: CSARGGWGNQPQHF

clone_size: few
j_call: TRBJ1-2
v_call: TRBV20-1
d_call: TRBD1
cdr3_nt: TGCAGTGCTAGCGGGACAGGCGACTATGGCTACACCTTC
cdr3_aa: CSASGTGDYGYTF

clone_size: few
j_call: TRBJ2-3
v_call: TRBV12-3/TRBV12-4
d_call: TRBD2
cdr3_nt: TGTGCCAGCAGTTCCCCGCGGGAGGGGTTAACAGATACGCAGTATTTT
cdr3_aa: CASSSPREGLTDTQYF

clone_size: few
j_call: TRBJ2-7
v_call: TRBV20-1
d_call: .
cdr3_nt: TGCAGTGCTAGAGTACAGGGTTCGGACGAGCAGTACTTC
cdr3_aa: CSARVQGSDEQYF